This T cell receptor beta chain was sequenced in a study of blood T cell repertoires in COVID-19. The junction had 7 bases not matched to a gene; V was cut back by 3 bases and J by 5 bases. The germline V gene has CDR1 LNHNV and CDR2 YYDKDF (reference sequence). The CDR3 runs 16 residues. Seattle patients were enrolled while actively infected and followed longitudinally. Sequencing was performed with immunoSEQ multiplex PCR; in TCRdb, only in-frame clones are kept and a portion is missing. The sample contains a few hundred thousand clones, about 90% of which appear only once. The TCR comes from a woman aged 25 to 39 with COVID-19, enrolled during active disease. The sample taken for sequencing was peripheral blood. The V and J genes are TRBV15 and TRBJ2-2, with 9 bases matching TRBD1. This chain's CDR3 is CATSRGGTGSTGELFF. The CDR3, as DNA: TGTGCCACCAGCAGGGGGGGGACAGGGAGTACCGGGGAGCTGTTTTTT.